Described below is a single T cell receptor beta chain sequence and its context. This sample is part of a study of control samples from healthy donors and cancer patients. Trimming removed 2 bases from V and 2 bases from J, with 7 bases in between. Germline V CDR1 and CDR2: SGDLS, YYNGEE. CDR3 length: 14 residues. The repertoire was sequenced with immunoSEQ multiplex PCR; TCRdb's copy has only in-frame clones and lacks some. The sample has around 90,000 clones, over 65% seen once. The sample was blood. The sequence derives from a woman aged 40 to 55 in good health. The V gene is TRBV9, the J gene TRBJ2-2, with no clear D. CDR3 in DNA: TGTGCCAGCAGCGTGCGGAGCAACACCGGGGAGCTGTTTTTT. This sequence encodes CASSVRSNTGELFF.